This T cell receptor (beta chain) was found in a study of regulatory T cells in long-lasting Graves disease. On the study more broadly: Graves' patients (newly diagnosed) had been on antithyroid drugs under 3 months. Study-wide points: With 2,500 to 3,500 shared public clonotypes, persistent patients exceeded new patients, who shared approximately 880.

The time point is: newly diagnosed GD, antithyroid drugs for less than 3 months. The TCR library was made from RNA that had been extracted from PBMCs in TRIzol. This clonotype was detected many times. What it recognizes is unknown. Library construction for TCR beta used iRepertoire HTBI primers and Arm-PCR of CDR3 regions. TCRdb independently ran MiXCR on the multiplex PCR reads; one entry per CDR3 protein. The sample carries hundreds of thousands of distinct CDR3 sequences, 15% recorded once. Germline V lookup: CDR1 DFQATT, CDR2 SNEGSKA (reference sequence). V lost 7 bases and J 4 bases, leaving 17 bases between the germline ends. The CDR3 consists of 14 residues.

This sample comprised peripheral blood mononuclear cells (PBMCs), obtained at new diagnosis, from a patient treated with antithyroid drugs. The chain carries TRBV20-1 and TRBJ1-5; possibly TRBD1 for D (5 bases). The source of this sequence is a female donor with Graves disease. The CDR3 nucleotides read TGCAGTGTTCCGGGGAGACAGTTAAATCAGCCCCAGCATTTT. Translation: CSVPGRQLNQPQHF.